The source of this T cell receptor beta chain is a study of patients and donors after allogeneic stem cell transplantation. A single record per CDR3 protein comes from TCRdb applying MiXCR to the RT-PCR reads. Counted here are 160,000 or so distinct CDR3 sequences, roughly 22% occurring once; the ten biggest clones make up roughly 25%. The CDR3 sequence is 15 residues long. Germline V gene lookup returns CDR1 SEHNR and CDR2 FQNEAQ (reference sequence). V dropped 5 bases and J dropped 4; count of bases not matched to a gene: 9. The V gene is TRBV7-9, the J gene TRBJ1-1; 8 positions agree with TRBD1. The sequenced sample was blood, either unsorted or a sorted T cell fraction (not recorded which). This sequence originates from a human donor who was either an allogeneic HSCT recipient or a stem cell or donor lymphocyte infusion donor (not recorded which). It is not recorded whose cells these are; they may come from a transplant donor. Here the CDR3 reads CASSEWGTGGTEAFF. The CDR3 region has the DNA TGTGCCAGCAGCGAATGGGGTACAGGGGGCACTGAAGCTTTCTTT.